This T cell receptor beta chain was profiled in a study of glioma-infiltrating T cells. The CDR3 length is 13 residues. With 6 bases removed from V and 9 bases from J, the gap between germline ends came to 12 bases. CDR1 is MNHEY, CDR2 SMNVEV, per germline (reference sequence). The iRepertoire nested amplicon-rescue multiplex PCR amplified TCR alpha and beta CDR3s from RNA. In TCRdb, the multiplex PCR reads were re-called with MiXCR into one record per CDR3 protein. The sample lists around 140,000 distinct CDR3 sequences, about 39% occurring once. The sample holds a few counts of this clonotype. The chain joins TRBV27 to TRBJ1-6; D is unclear. Input material: glioma tissue, nonneoplastic brain tissue, or PBMCs (not recorded which). This TCR was sampled from a human donor with low-grade glioma or glioblastoma, undergoing nonglioma brain surgery, or in good health (not recorded which). This CDR3 is CASSPDFGSPLHF. The CDR3 nucleotides are TGTGCCAGCAGCCCCGATTTCGGTTCACCCCTCCACTTT.